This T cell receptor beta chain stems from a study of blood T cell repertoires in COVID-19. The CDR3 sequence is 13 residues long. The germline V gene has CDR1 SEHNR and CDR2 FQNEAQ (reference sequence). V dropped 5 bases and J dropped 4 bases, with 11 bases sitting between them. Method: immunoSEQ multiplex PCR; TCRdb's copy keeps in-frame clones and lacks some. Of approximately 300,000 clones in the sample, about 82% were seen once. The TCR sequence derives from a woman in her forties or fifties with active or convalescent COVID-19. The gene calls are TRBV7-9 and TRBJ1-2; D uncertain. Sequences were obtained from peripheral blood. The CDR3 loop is CASSPGMTYGYTF. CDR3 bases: TGTGCCAGCAGCCCCGGGATGACCTATGGCTACACCTTC. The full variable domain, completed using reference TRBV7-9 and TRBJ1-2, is DTGVSQNPRHKITKRGQNVTFRCDPISEHNRLYWYRQTLGQGPEFLTYFQNEAQLEKSRLLSDRFSAERPKGSFSTLEIQRTEQGDSAMYLCASSPGMTYGYTFGSGTRLTVV.